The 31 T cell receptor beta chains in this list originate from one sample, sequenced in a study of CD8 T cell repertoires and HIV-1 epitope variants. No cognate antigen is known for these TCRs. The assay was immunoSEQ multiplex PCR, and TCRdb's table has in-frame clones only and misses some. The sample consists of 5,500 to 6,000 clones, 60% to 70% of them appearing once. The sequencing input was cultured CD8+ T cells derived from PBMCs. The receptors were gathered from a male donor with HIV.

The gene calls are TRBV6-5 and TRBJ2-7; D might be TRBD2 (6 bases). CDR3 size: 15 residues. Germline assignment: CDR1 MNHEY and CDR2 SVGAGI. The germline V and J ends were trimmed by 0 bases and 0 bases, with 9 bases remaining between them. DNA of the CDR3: TGTGCCAGCAGTTACTCGGAGGGAAGCTCCTACGAGCAGTACTTC. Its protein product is CASSYSEGSSYEQYF.

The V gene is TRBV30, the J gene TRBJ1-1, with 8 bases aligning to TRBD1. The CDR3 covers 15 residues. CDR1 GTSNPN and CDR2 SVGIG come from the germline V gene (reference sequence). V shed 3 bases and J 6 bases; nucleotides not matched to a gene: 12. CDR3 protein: CAWRDFGQGDPEAFF. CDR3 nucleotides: TGTGCCTGGAGAGATTTCGGACAGGGAGATCCTGAAGCTTTCTTT.

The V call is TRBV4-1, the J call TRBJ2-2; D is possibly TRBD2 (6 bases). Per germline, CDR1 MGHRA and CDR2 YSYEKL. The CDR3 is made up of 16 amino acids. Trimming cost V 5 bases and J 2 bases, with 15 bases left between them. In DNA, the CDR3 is TGCGCCAGCAGCACCCTCGGGACTGTCAACACCGGGGAGCTGTTTTTT. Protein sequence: CASSTLGTVNTGELFF.

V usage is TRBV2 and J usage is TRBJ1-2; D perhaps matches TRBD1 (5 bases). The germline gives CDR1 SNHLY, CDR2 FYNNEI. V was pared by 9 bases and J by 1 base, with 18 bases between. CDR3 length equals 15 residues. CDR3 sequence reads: CARLRRDGGNYGYTF. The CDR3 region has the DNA TGTGCCAGGCTGCGGAGGGACGGAGGTAACTATGGCTACACCTTC.

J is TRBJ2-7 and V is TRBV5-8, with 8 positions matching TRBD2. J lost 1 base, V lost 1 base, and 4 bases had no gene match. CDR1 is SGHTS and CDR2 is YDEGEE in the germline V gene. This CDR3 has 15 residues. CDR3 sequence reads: CASSLYAGGSYEQYF. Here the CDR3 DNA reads TGTGCCAGCAGCTTGTACGCGGGGGGATCCTACGAGCAGTACTTC. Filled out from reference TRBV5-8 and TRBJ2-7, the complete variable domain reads EAGVTQSPTHLIKTRGQQATLRCSPISGHTSVYWYQQALGLGLQFLLWYDEGEERNRGNFPPRFSGRQFPNYSSELNVNALELEDSALYLCASSLYAGGSYEQYFGPGTRLTVT.

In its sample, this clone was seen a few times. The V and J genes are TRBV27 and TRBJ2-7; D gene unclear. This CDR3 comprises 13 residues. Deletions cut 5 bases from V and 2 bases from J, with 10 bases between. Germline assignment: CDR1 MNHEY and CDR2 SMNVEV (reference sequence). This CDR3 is CASSPARTYEQYF. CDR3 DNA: TGTGCCAGCAGTCCCGCCCGAACCTACGAGCAGTACTTC.

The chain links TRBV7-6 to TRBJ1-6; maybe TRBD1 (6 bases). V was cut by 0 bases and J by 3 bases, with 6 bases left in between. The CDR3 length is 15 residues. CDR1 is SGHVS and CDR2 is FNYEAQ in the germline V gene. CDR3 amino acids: CASSLAQGYNSPLHF. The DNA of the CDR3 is TGTGCCAGCAGCTTAGCACAGGGCTATAATTCACCCCTCCACTTT.

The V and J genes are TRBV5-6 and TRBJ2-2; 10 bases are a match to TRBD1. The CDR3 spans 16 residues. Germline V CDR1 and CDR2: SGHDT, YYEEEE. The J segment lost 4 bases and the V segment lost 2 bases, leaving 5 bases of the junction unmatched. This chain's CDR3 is CASSFGTGDITGELFF. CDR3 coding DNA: TGTGCCAGCAGCTTTGGGACAGGGGATATCACCGGGGAGCTGTTTTTT.

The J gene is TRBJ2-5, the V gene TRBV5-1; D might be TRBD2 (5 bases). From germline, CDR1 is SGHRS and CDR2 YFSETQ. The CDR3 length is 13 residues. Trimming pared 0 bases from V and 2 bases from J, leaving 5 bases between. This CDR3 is CASSLGLQETQYF. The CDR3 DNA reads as TGCGCCAGCAGCTTGGGACTACAAGAGACCCAGTACTTC.

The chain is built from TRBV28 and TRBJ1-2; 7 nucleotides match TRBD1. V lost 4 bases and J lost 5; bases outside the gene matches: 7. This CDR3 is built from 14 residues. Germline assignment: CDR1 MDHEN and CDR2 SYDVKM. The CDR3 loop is CASSSDRDVYGYTF. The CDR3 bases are TGTGCCAGCAGTTCAGACAGGGATGTATATGGCTACACCTTC.

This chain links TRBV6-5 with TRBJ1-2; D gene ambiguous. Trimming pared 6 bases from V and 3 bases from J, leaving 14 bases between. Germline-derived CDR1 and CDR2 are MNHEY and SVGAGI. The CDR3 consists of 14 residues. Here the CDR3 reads CASSTGGRYYGYTF. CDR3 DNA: TGTGCCAGCAGCACCGGTGGAAGATACTATGGCTACACCTTC.

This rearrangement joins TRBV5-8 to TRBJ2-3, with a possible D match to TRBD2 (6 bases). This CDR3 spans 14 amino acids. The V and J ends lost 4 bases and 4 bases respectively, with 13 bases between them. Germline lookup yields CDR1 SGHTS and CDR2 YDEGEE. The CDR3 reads CASSAAGGSDTQYF. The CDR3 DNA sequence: TGTGCCAGCAGCGCGGCCGGGGGATCAGATACGCAGTATTTT. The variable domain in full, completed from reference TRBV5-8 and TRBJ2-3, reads EAGVTQSPTHLIKTRGQQATLRCSPISGHTSVYWYQQALGLGLQFLLWYDEGEERNRGNFPPRFSGRQFPNYSSELNVNALELEDSALYLCASSAAGGSDTQYFGPGTRLTVL.

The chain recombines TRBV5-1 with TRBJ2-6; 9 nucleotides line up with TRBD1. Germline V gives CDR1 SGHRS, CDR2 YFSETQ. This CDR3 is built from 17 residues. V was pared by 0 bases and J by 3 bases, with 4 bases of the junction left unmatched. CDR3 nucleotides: TGCGCCAGCAGCTTGGTTACAGGGGGCAATGGGGCCAACGTCCTGACTTTC. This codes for CASSLVTGGNGANVLTF.

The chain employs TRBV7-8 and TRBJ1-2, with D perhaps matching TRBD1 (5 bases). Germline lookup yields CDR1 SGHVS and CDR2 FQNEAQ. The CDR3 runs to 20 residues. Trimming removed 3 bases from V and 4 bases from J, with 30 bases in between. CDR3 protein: CASSLDFLPGFALSPYGYTF. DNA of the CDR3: TGTGCCAGCAGCTTGGACTTTCTCCCAGGGTTCGCCCTTTCCCCCTATGGCTACACCTTC.

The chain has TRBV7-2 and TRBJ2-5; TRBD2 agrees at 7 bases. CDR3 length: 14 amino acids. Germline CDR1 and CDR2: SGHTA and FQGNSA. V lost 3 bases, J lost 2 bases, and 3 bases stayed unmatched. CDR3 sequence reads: CASSFERGQETQYF. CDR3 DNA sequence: TGTGCCAGCAGCTTTGAGCGGGGTCAAGAGACCCAGTACTTC.

Here the CDR3 reads CASSPVGAKAYEQYF. CDR3 nucleotide sequence: TGTGCCAGCAGCCCTGTTGGGGCCAAAGCCTACGAGCAGTACTTC. The chain uses TRBV5-6 and TRBJ2-7; tentative D call: TRBD1 (5 bases). V was clipped by 4 bases and J by 2 bases, with 16 bases between them. Per the germline V gene, CDR1 is SGHDT and CDR2 is YYEEEE. The CDR3 spans 15 residues.

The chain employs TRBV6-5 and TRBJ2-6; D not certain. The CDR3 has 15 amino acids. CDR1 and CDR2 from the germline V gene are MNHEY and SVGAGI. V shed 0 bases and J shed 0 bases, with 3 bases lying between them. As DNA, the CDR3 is TGTGCCAGCAGTTACTCCTTCTCTGGGGCCAACGTCCTGACTTTC. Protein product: CASSYSFSGANVLTF.

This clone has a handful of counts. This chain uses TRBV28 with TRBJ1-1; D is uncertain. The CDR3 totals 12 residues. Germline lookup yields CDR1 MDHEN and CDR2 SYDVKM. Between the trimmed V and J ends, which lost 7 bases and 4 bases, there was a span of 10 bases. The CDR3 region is CASTQWGTEAFF. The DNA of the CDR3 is TGTGCCAGCACCCAGTGGGGCACTGAAGCTTTCTTT. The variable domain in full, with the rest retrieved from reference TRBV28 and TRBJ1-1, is DVKVTQSSRYLVKRTGEKVFLECVQDMDHENMFWYRQDPGLGLRLIYFSYDVKMKEKGDIPEGYSVSREKKERFSLILESASTNQTSMYLCASTQWGTEAFFGQGTRLTVV.

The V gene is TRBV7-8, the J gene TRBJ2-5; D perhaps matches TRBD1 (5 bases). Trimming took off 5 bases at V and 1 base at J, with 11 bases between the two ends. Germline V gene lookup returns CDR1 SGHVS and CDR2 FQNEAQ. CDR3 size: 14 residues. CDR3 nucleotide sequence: TGTGCCAGCAGCGACGGACAACCCCAAGAGACCCAGTACTTC. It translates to CASSDGQPQETQYF.

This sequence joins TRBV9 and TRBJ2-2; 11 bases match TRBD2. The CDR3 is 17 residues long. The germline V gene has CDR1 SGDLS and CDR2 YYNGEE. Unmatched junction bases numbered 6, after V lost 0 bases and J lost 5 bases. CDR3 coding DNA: TGTGCCAGCAGCGTAGACCCACTAGCGGGGGAAACCGGGGAGCTGTTTTTT. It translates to CASSVDPLAGETGELFF.

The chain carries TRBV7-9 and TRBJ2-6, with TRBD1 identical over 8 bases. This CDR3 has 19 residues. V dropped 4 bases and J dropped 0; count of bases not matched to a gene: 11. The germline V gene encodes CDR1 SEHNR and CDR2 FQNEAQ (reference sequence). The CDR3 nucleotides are TGTGCCAGCAGCTCGACAGGGGCCTCACTGAGCTCTGGGGCCAACGTCCTGACTTTC. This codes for CASSSTGASLSSGANVLTF.

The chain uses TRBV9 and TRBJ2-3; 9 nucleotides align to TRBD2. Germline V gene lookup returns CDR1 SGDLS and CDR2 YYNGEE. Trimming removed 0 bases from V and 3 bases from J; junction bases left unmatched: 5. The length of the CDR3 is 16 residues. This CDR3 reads CASSVEPSGATDTQYF. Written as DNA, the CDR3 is TGTGCCAGCAGCGTAGAACCTAGCGGGGCGACAGATACGCAGTATTTT.

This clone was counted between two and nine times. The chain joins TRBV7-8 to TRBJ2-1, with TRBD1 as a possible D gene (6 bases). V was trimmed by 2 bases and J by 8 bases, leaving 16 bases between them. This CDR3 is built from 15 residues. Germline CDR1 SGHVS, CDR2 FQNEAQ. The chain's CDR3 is CASSLTQGPSDEQFF. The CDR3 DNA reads TGTGCCAGCAGCTTAACACAGGGCCCCTCGGATGAGCAGTTCTTC.

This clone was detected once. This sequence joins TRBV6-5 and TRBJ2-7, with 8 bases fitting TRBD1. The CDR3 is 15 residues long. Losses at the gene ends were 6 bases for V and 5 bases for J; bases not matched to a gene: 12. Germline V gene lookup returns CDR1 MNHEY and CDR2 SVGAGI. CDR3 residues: CASRWTGSPPDEQYF. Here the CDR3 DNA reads TGTGCCAGCAGGTGGACAGGGAGCCCACCTGACGAGCAGTACTTC.

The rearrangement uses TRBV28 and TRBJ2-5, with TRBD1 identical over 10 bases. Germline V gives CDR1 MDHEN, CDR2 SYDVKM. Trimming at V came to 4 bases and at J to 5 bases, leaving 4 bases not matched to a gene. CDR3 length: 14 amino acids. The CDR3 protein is CASSSDRGEETQYF. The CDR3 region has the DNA TGTGCCAGCAGTTCGGACAGGGGGGAGGAGACCCAGTACTTC.

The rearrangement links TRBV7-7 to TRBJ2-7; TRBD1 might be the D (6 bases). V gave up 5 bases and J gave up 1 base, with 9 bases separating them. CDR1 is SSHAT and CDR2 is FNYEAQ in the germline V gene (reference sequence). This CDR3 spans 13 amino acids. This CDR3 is CASSPDSSYEQYF. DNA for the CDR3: TGTGCCAGCAGCCCGGACAGTTCCTACGAGCAGTACTTC. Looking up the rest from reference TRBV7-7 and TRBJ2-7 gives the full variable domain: GAGVSQSPRYKVTKRGQDVTLRCDPISSHATLYWYQQALGQGPEFLTYFNYEAQPDKSGLPSDRFSAERPEGSISTLTIQRTEQRDSAMYRCASSPDSSYEQYFGPGTRLTVT.

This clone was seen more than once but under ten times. CDR3 sequence reads: CASSEAGGPNEQFF. The CDR3 DNA sequence: TGTGCCAGCAGTGAAGCGGGGGGGCCCAATGAGCAGTTCTTC. This chain links TRBV6-4 with TRBJ2-1, with 10 bases fitting TRBD2. The CDR3 loop spans 14 amino acids. After removal of 3 bases from V and 6 bases from J, the junction contained 2 bases not matched to a gene. The V gene's germline CDR1 is MRHNA and CDR2 SNTAGT.

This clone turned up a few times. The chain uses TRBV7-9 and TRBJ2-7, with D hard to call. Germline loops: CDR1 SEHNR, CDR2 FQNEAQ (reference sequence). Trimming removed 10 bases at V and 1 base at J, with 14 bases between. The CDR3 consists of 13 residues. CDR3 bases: TGTGCCACATCATCCGGCAGGTCCTACGAGCAGTACTTC. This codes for CATSSGRSYEQYF.

The CDR3 loop reads CASPCSPLHF. The CDR3 nucleotides read TGTGCCAGCCCTTGTTCACCCCTCCACTTT. The rearrangement uses TRBV7-3 and TRBJ1-6; no definite D call. Germline V CDR1 and CDR2: SGHTA, FQGTGA. Trimming removed 8 bases at V and 9 bases at J, with 5 bases between. CDR3 length: 10 amino acids.

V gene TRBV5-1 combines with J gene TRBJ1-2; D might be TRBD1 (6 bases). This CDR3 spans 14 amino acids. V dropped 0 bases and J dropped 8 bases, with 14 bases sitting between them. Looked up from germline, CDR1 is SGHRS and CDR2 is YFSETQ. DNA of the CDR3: TGCGCCAGCAGCTTGGCCACAGGGTCAGGGGGCTACACCTTC. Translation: CASSLATGSGGYTF.

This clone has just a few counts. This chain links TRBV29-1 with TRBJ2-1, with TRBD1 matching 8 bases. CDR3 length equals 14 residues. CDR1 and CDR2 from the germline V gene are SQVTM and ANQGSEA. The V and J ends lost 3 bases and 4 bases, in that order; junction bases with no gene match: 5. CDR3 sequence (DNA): TGCAGCGTTGACCACTGGGACAGGTACAATGAGCAGTTCTTC. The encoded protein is CSVDHWDRYNEQFF.